This T cell receptor (beta chain) was captured by sequencing in a study of T cell responses to AZD1222 COVID-19 vaccine. Some clones are missing from TCRdb's copy, which holds only in-frame ones; the method was immunoSEQ multiplex PCR. Of about 190,000 clones in the sample, 85% to 95% were seen once. The sequences come from peripheral blood, collected on day 0 of AZD1222 vaccination. This TCR was recovered from an adult in good health.

The CDR3 loop is CSARGYEQYF. The CDR3 DNA is TGCAGTGCTCGGGGTTACGAGCAGTACTTC. The chain uses TRBV20-1 and TRBJ2-7; D perhaps matches TRBD2 (5 bases). V shed 5 bases and J shed 4 bases, with 6 bases lying between them. The CDR3 consists of 10 residues. CDR1 is DFQATT and CDR2 is SNEGSKA in the germline V gene (reference sequence).